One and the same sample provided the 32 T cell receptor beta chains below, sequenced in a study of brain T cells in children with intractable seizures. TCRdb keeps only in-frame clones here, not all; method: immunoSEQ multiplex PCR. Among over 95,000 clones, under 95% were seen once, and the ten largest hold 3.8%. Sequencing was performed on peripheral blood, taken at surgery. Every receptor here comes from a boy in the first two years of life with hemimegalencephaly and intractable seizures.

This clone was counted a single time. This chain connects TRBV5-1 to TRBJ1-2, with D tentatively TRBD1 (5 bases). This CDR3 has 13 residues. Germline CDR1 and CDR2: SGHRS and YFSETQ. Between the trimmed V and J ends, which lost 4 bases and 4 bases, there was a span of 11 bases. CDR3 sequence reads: CASSPRDLYGYTF. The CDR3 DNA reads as TGCGCCAGCAGCCCCCGGGACCTCTATGGCTACACCTTC.

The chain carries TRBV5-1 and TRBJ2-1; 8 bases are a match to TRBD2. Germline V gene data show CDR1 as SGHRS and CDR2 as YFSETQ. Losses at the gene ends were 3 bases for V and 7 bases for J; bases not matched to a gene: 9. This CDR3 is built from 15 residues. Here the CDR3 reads CASSSEGLAGNEQFF. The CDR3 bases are TGCGCCAGCAGCTCGGAGGGGCTAGCGGGTAATGAGCAGTTCTTC.

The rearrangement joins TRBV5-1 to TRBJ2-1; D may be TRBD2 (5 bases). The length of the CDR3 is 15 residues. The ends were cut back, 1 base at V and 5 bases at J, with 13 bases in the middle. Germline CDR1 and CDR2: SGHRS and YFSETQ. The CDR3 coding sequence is TGCGCCAGCAGCTTGCTCGAACGGGGTGACAATGAGCAGTTCTTC. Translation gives CASSLLERGDNEQFF.

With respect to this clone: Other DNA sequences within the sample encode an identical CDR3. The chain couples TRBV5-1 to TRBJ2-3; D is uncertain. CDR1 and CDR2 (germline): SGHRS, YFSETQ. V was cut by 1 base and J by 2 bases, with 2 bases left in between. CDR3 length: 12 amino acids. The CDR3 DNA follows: TGCGCCAGCAGCTTGACCACAGATACGCAGTATTTT. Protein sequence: CASSLTTDTQYF. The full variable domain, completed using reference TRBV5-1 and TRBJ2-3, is KAGVTQTPRYLIKTRGQQVTLSCSPISGHRSVSWYQQTPGQGLQFLFEYFSETQRNKGNFPGRFSGRQFSNSRSEMNVSTLELGDSALYLCASSLTTDTQYFGPGTRLTVL.

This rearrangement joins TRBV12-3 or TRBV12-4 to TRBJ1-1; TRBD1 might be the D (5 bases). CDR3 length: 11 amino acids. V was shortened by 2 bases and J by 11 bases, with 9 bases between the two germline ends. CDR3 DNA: TGTGCCAGCAGTTTACTGGGGGGGGCTTTCTTT. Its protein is CASSLLGGAFF.

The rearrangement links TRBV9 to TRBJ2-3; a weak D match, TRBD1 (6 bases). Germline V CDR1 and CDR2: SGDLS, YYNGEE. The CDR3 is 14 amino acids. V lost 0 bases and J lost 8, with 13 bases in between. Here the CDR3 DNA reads TGTGCCAGCAGCGTAGTCCAGGGACAAGGTACGCAGTATTTT. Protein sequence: CASSVVQGQGTQYF.

The CDR3 loop reads CASSLSGGVSYEQYF. In DNA, the CDR3 is TGTGCCAGCAGTTTATCCGGGGGCGTCTCCTACGAGCAGTACTTC. The chain is built from TRBV28 and TRBJ2-7; possibly TRBD1 or TRBD2 for D (6 bases each). CDR3 length equals 15 residues. The germline V gene encodes CDR1 MDHEN and CDR2 SYDVKM. The V gene lost 1 base and the J gene lost 0 bases, with 10 bases spanning the gap.

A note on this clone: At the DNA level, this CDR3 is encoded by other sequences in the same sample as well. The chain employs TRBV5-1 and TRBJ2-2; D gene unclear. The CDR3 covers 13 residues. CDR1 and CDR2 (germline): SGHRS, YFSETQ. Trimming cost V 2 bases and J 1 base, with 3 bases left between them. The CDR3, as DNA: TGCGCCAGCAGCTTAGGGAACACCGGGGAGCTGTTTTTT. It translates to CASSLGNTGELFF.

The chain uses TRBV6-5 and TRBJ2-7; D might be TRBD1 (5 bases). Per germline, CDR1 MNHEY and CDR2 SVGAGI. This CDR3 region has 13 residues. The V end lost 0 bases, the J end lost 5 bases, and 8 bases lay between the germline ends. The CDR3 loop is CASSYSGRDEQYF. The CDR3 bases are TGTGCCAGCAGTTACTCGGGCAGGGACGAGCAGTACTTC.

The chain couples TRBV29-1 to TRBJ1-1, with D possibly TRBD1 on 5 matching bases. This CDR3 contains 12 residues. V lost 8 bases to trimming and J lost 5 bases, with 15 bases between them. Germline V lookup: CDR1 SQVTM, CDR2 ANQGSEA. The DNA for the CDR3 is TGCAGCACACAGGTACGCTGGACTGAAGCTTTCTTT. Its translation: CSTQVRWTEAFF. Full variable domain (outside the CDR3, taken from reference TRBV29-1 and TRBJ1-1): SAVISQKPSRDICQRGTSLTIQCQVDSQVTMMFWYRQQPGQSLTLIATANQGSEATYESGFVIDKFPISRPNLTFSTLTVSNMSPEDSSIYLCSTQVRWTEAFFGQGTRLTVV.

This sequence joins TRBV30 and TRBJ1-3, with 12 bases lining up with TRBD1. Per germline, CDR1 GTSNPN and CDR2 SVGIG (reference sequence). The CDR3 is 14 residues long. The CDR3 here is CGGQGASSGNTIYF. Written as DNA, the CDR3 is TGTGGGGGACAGGGGGCGAGCTCTGGAAACACCATATATTTT.

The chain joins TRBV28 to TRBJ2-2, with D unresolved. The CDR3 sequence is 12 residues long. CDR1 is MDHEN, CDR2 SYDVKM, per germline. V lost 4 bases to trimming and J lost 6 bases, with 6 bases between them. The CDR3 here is CASSSFPGELFF. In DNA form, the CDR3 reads TGTGCCAGCAGTTCTTTTCCCGGGGAGCTGTTTTTT.

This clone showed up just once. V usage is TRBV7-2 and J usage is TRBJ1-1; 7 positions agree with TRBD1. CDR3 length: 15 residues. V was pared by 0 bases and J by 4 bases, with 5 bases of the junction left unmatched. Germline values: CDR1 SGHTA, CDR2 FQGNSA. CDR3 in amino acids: CASSLAWAGGTEAFF. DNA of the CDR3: TGTGCCAGCAGCTTAGCCTGGGCAGGGGGCACTGAAGCTTTCTTT.

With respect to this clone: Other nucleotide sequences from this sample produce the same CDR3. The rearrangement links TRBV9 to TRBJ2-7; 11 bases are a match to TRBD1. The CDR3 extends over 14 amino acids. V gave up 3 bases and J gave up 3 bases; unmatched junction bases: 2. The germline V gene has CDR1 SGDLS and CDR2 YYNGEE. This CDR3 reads CASSAGTGGYEQYF. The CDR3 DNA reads TGTGCCAGCAGCGCCGGGACAGGGGGCTACGAGCAGTACTTC.

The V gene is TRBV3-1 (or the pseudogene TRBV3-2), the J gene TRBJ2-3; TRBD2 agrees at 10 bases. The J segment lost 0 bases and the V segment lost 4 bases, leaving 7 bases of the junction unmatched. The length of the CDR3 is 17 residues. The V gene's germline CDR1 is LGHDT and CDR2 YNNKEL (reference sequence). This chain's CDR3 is CASSLSPTSGSTDTQYF. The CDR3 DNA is TGTGCCAGCAGCCTCTCCCCGACTAGCGGGAGCACAGATACGCAGTATTTT.

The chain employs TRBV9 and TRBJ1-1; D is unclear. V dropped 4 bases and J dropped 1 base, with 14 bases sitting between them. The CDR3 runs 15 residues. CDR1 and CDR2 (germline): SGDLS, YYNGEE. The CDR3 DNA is TGTGCCAGCAGCCAAGGGAGGACCCAGAACACTGAAGCTTTCTTT. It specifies CASSQGRTQNTEAFF. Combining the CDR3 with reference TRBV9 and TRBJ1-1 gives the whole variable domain DSGVTQTPKHLITATGQRVTLRCSPRSGDLSVYWYQQSLDQGLQFLIQYYNGEERAKGNILERFSAQQFPDLHSELNLSSLELGDSALYFCASSQGRTQNTEAFFGQGTRLTVV.

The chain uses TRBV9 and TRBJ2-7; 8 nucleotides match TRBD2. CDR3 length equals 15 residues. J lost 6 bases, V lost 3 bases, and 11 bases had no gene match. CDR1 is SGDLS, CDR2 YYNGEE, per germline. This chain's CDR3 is CASSGGLDPRLEQYF. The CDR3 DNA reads TGTGCCAGCAGCGGGGGACTAGACCCGAGGCTCGAGCAGTACTTC.

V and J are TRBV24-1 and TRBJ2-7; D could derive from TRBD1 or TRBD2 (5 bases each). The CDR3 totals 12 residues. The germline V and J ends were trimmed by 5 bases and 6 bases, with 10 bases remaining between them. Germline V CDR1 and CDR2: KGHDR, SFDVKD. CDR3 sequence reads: CATSAPGTEQYF. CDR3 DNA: TGTGCCACCAGTGCTCCGGGGACCGAGCAGTACTTC.

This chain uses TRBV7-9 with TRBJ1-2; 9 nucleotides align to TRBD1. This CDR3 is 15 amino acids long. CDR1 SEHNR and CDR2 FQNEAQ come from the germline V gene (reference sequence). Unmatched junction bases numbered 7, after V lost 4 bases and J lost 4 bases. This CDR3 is CASSSGTGLPYGYTF. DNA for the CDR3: TGTGCCAGCAGCTCCGGGACAGGGCTCCCCTATGGCTACACCTTC.

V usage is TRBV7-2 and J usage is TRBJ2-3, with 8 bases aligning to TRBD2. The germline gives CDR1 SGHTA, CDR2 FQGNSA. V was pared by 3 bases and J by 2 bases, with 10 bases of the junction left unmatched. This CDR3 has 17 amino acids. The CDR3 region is CASSFSSGLPSTDTQYF. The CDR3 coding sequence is TGTGCCAGCAGCTTTTCTAGCGGGCTACCTTCCACAGATACGCAGTATTTT.

CDR3 residues: CASSHGTPYNEQFF. The CDR3 coding sequence is TGTGCCAGCAGCCACGGGACGCCCTACAATGAGCAGTTCTTC. The rearrangement joins TRBV3-1 (or the pseudogene TRBV3-2) to TRBJ2-1; the D call may be TRBD1 or TRBD2 (5 bases each). V was clipped by 3 bases and J by 2 bases, with 8 bases between them. The CDR3 contains 14 residues. Germline CDR1 is LGHDT and CDR2 is YNNKEL (reference sequence).

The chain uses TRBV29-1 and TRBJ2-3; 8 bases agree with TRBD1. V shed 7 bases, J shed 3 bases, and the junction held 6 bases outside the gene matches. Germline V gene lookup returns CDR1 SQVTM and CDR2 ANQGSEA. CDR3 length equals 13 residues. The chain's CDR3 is CSASGGATDTQYF. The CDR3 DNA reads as TGCAGCGCCTCAGGGGGCGCAACAGATACGCAGTATTTT.

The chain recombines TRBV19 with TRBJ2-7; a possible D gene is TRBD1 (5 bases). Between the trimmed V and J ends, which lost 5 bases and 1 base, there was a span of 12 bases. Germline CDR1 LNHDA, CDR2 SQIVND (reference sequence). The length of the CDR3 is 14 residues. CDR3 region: CASSGQGSSYEQYF. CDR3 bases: TGTGCCAGTAGTGGTCAGGGATCGTCCTACGAGCAGTACTTC.

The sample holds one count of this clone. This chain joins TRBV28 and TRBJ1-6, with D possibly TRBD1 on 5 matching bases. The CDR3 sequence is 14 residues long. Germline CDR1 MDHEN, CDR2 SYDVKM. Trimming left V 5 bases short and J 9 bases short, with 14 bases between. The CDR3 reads CASSPLRRGSPLHF. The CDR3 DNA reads TGTGCCAGCAGTCCCCTGAGGAGGGGTTCACCCCTCCACTTT.

CDR3 DNA: TGTGCCAGTAGTAGGGACAAAAATTCACCCCTCCACTTT. Translated: CASSRDKNSPLHF. The chain is built from TRBV19 and TRBJ1-6; the D gene is possibly TRBD1 (6 bases). CDR3 length: 13 residues. Per the germline V gene, CDR1 is LNHDA and CDR2 is SQIVND (reference sequence). The V gene lost 4 bases and the J gene lost 7 bases, with 8 bases spanning the gap.

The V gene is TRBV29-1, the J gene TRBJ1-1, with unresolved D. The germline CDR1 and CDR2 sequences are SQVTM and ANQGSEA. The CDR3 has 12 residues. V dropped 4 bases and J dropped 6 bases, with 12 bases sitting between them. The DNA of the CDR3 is TGCAGCGTTGCTGCGGGGAGGGCTGAAGCTTTCTTT. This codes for CSVAAGRAEAFF. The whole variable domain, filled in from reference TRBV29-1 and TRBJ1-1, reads SAVISQKPSRDICQRGTSLTIQCQVDSQVTMMFWYRQQPGQSLTLIATANQGSEATYESGFVIDKFPISRPNLTFSTLTVSNMSPEDSSIYLCSVAAGRAEAFFGQGTRLTVV.

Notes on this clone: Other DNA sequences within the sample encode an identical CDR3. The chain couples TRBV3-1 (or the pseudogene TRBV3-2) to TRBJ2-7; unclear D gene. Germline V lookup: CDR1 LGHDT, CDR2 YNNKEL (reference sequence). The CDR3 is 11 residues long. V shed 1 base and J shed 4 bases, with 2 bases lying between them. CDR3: CASSQGYEQYF. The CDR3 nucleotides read TGTGCCAGCAGCCAAGGTTACGAGCAGTACTTC.

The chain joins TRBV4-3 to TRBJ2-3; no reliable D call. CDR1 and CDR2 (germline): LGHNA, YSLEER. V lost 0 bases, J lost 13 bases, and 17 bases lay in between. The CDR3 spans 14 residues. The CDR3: CASSQELDVGYEYF. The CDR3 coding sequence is TGCGCCAGCAGCCAAGAGCTCGACGTTGGGTATGAGTATTTT.

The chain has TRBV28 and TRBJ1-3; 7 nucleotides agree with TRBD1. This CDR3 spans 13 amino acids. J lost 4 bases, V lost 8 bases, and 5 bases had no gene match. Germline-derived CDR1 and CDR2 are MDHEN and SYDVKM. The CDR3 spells CASSTGAGNTIYF. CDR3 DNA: TGTGCCAGCTCCACAGGGGCGGGAAACACCATATATTTT.

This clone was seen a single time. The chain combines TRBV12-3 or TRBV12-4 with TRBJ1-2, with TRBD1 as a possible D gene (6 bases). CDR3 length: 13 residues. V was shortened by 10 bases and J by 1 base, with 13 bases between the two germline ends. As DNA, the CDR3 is TGTGCCATCAGGGGCGGGTTTAACTATGGCTACACCTTC. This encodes CAIRGGFNYGYTF.

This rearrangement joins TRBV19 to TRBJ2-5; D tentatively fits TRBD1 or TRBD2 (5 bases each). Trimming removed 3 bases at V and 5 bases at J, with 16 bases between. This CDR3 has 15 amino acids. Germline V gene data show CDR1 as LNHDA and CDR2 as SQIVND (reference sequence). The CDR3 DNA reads TGTGCCAGTAGTATTTTGGGGGACGAGGAGGAGACCCAGTACTTC. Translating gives CASSILGDEEETQYF.

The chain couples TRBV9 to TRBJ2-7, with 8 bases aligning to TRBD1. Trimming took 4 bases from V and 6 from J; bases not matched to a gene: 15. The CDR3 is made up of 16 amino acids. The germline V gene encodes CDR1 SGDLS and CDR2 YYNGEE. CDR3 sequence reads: CASSRTHRDRTGEQYF. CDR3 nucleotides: TGTGCCAGCAGCCGAACACACCGGGACAGGACGGGCGAGCAGTACTTC.